This T cell receptor (beta chain) came from a study of T-cell reconstitution after alpha-beta-depleted transplantation in children. At least ten counts were recorded for this clonotype. This CDR3 region has 16 residues. V was cut by 0 bases and J by 1 base, with 10 bases left in between. During its preparation, the TCRbeta library received unique molecular identifiers. TCRdb used MiXCR to reprocess the PCR reads, holding one entry per CDR3 protein. The sample lists 150,000 to 200,000 distinct CDR3 sequences; approximately 7% were seen once. V is TRBV12-3 or TRBV12-4 and J is TRBJ2-1; D ambiguous. This specimen was PBMCs from the stem cell graft donor, taken from the stem cell graft. The origin of this receptor is a human donor who donated a stem cell graft to a child with Wiskott-Aldrich syndrome. DNA for the CDR3: TGTGCCAGCAGTTTAGCAGGCCAGAGGTCCTACAATGAGCAGTTCTTC. This translates into CASSLAGQRSYNEQFF.